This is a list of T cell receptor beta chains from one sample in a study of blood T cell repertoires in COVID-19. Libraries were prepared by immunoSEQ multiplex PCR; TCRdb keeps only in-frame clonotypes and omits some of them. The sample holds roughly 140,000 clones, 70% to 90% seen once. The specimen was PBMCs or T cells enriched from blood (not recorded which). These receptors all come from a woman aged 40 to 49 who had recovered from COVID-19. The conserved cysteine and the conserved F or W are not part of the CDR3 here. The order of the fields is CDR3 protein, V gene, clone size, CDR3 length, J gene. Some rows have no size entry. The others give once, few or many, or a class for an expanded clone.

CDR3 protein: ASSPTSDTGELF; V gene: TRBV19; clone size: few; CDR3 length: 12; J gene: TRBJ2-2
CDR3 protein: ASSLLLAGGPLSTDTQY; V gene: TRBV3-1/TRBV3-2; clone size: -; CDR3 length: 17; J gene: TRBJ2-3
CDR3 protein: ASSAGTGGYEQY; V gene: TRBV9; clone size: -; CDR3 length: 12; J gene: TRBJ2-7
CDR3 protein: ASRGPGQGAGGNTIY; V gene: TRBV5-1; clone size: once; CDR3 length: 15; J gene: TRBJ1-3
CDR3 protein: SASQGSTEAF; V gene: TRBV20-1; clone size: -; CDR3 length: 10; J gene: TRBJ1-1
CDR3 protein: AWGTAGSAF; V gene: TRBV30; clone size: -; CDR3 length: 9; J gene: TRBJ1-1
CDR3 protein: ASSLEGASGVTDTQY; V gene: TRBV7-2; clone size: -; CDR3 length: 15; J gene: TRBJ2-3
CDR3 protein: ARKRRRTGSAYGYT; V gene: TRBV9; clone size: -; CDR3 length: 14; J gene: TRBJ1-2
CDR3 protein: ASSPTTGINQPQH; V gene: TRBV18; clone size: -; CDR3 length: 13; J gene: TRBJ1-5
CDR3 protein: ASSLERGMIHGYT; V gene: TRBV5-4; clone size: -; CDR3 length: 13; J gene: TRBJ1-2
CDR3 protein: ASSEAGQGTYEQY; V gene: TRBV2; clone size: -; CDR3 length: 13; J gene: TRBJ2-7
CDR3 protein: AISESAGRNTEAF; V gene: TRBV10-3; clone size: -; CDR3 length: 13; J gene: TRBJ1-1